This T cell receptor (beta chain) appears in the sequencing data of a study of shared clonotypes between healthy human individuals. Repertoires were generated with immunoSEQ multiplex PCR, while TCRdb's copy carries only in-frame clones and drops some. The table has hundreds of thousands of clones, roughly 95% seen once; the top ten hold about 0.11%. CDR3 length: 15 amino acids. V trimming: 0 bases; J trimming: 10 bases; junction bases outside the gene matches: 11. Germline CDR1 and CDR2: MGHRA and YSYEKL. Naive CD8 cells were CD45RO-negative, positively selected for CCR7, excluding terminally differentiated effector memory CD45RA+ cells.

The origin of this receptor is a woman in her 30s in good health. The sequencing sample was made of naive CD8+ T cells sorted from blood. J is TRBJ1-1 and V is TRBV4-1, with TRBD1 matching over 7 bases. CDR3 protein: CASSQDTARGSPAFF. The DNA for the CDR3 is TGCGCCAGCAGCCAAGATACGGCCAGGGGGTCTCCAGCTTTCTTT.